The sequence of this T cell receptor beta chain was determined in a study of Tregs in tolerant kidney transplant recipients. CDR3 size: 13 residues. V dropped 3 bases and J dropped 0; count of bases not matched to a gene: 1. Germline V gene lookup returns CDR1 SQVTM and CDR2 ANQGSEA. Thawed PBMCs were FACS-sorted into unstimulated CD4+CD25+CD127- regulatory T cells, CD4+CD25- non-regulatory cells, CD4 and CD8 cells. Method: immunoSEQ multiplex PCR; TCRdb's copy keeps in-frame clones and lacks some. The sample carries roughly 120,000 clones, about 90% recorded once. This clone was seen a few times. The receptor's source is a human donor in good health. The material sequenced was CD4+ T cells from blood. The chain employs TRBV29-1 and TRBJ1-1, with 7 bases lining up with TRBD1. CDR3 bases: TGCAGCGTTGAGGGACAGCTGAACACTGAAGCTTTCTTT. Amino acids: CSVEGQLNTEAFF.